The next 24 T cell receptor beta chains were all read from a single sample in a study of control samples from healthy donors and cancer patients. Clones were sequenced by immunoSEQ multiplex PCR, and TCRdb holds only the in-frame ones, with some missing. The sample gives about 170,000 clones, roughly 91% of which show up once; about 1.6% is in the top ten. The sample comprised blood. All receptors derive from a woman under 40 in good health.

The chain employs TRBV6-5 and TRBJ1-5; the D gene is possibly TRBD1 (6 bases). Deletions cut 5 bases from V and 1 base from J, with 12 bases between. The CDR3 has 15 residues. The germline CDR1 and CDR2 sequences are MNHEY and SVGAGI. The CDR3 DNA reads as TGTGCCAGCAGTAGGGGGGCTCACAGCAATCAGCCCCAGCATTTT. Its translation: CASSRGAHSNQPQHF.

The chain has TRBV24-1 and TRBJ1-1; 9 bases agree with TRBD1. The V and J ends lost 8 bases and 1 base, in that order; junction bases with no gene match: 7. This CDR3 is built from 15 residues. Germline V gene data show CDR1 as KGHDR and CDR2 as SFDVKD. The CDR3 region is CATTDTGGENTEAFF. CDR3 DNA sequence: TGTGCCACCACCGACACAGGGGGCGAGAACACTGAAGCTTTCTTT.

This chain links TRBV28 with TRBJ2-3, with 8 nucleotides matching TRBD2. The CDR3 runs 15 residues. V lost 9 bases, J lost 4 bases, and 12 bases stayed unmatched. Germline values: CDR1 MDHEN, CDR2 SYDVKM. Here the CDR3 reads CASYPAAGAADTQYF. The CDR3 coding sequence is TGTGCCAGTTATCCGGCAGCGGGAGCGGCAGATACGCAGTATTTT.

This clone showed up just a few times. The V gene is TRBV7-3, the J gene TRBJ2-3, with 14 bases lining up with TRBD2. Trimming took 7 bases from V and 1 from J; bases not matched to a gene: 4. The CDR3 consists of 16 residues. Germline V CDR1 and CDR2: SGHTA, FQGTGA. Here the CDR3 DNA reads TGTGCCAGCATGGCGGGACTAGCGGGGGGCACAGATACGCAGTATTTT. Translated, it gives CASMAGLAGGTDTQYF.

CDR3 DNA sequence: TGTGCCAGCAGCTTGGCGCAACAGGGAAAAGCTTTCTTT. Translating gives CASSLAQQGKAFF. The chain is built from TRBV11-3 and TRBJ1-1; weak D call: TRBD1 (6 bases). The CDR3 covers 13 residues. The germline V gene encodes CDR1 SGHNT and CDR2 YENEEA. The V and J ends lost 3 bases and 9 bases respectively, with 14 bases between them.

The CDR3 nucleotides read TGCGCCAGCAGCCAGGGATGGGGATACAATGAGCAGTTCTTC. This codes for CASSQGWGYNEQFF. This chain connects TRBV4-1 to TRBJ2-1; D is undetermined. CDR3 size: 14 residues. Germline V gene data show CDR1 as MGHRA and CDR2 as YSYEKL. V lost 3 bases and J 4 bases, leaving 10 bases between the germline ends.

This clone has only one observation. The V and J genes are TRBV7-3 and TRBJ2-1; no clear D gene. The germline V gene has CDR1 SGHTA and CDR2 FQGTGA. The CDR3 consists of 12 residues. The V and J ends lost 2 bases and 8 bases respectively, with 7 bases between them. CDR3 sequence reads: CASSLQIHEQFF. The DNA for the CDR3 is TGTGCCAGCAGCTTACAGATCCATGAGCAGTTCTTC.

The V gene is TRBV15, the J gene TRBJ1-1; D uncertain. This CDR3 contains 13 residues. The germline V and J ends were trimmed by 0 bases and 4 bases, with 6 bases remaining between them. Germline-derived CDR1 and CDR2 are LNHNV and YYDKDF (reference sequence). CDR3 in amino acids: CATSRDSGTEAFF. The CDR3 bases are TGTGCCACCAGCAGAGATTCAGGCACTGAAGCTTTCTTT.

This clone occurred once. The V gene is TRBV11-2, the J gene TRBJ2-7; 7 nucleotides align to TRBD2. The germline CDR1 and CDR2 sequences are SGHAT and FQNNGV. The CDR3 consists of 15 residues. With 4 bases clipped from V and 3 bases from J, the junction kept 9 bases outside the gene matches. In DNA form, the CDR3 reads TGTGCCAGCAGCTCGTACCGGGAGGCCCACTACGAGCAGTACTTC. Protein: CASSSYREAHYEQYF.

In this sample, this clone turned up a few times. The chain joins TRBV6-5 to TRBJ2-7; possibly TRBD1 for D (7 bases). The germline gives CDR1 MNHEY, CDR2 SVGAGI. The germline V and J ends were trimmed by 6 bases and 0 bases, with 15 bases remaining between them. The CDR3 loop spans 15 amino acids. The CDR3: CASREGAGGSYEQYF. As DNA, the CDR3 is TGTGCCAGCAGGGAGGGGGCAGGGGGCTCCTACGAGCAGTACTTC.

The chain recombines TRBV7-3 with TRBJ2-3; TRBD1 agrees at 8 bases. Looked up from germline, CDR1 is SGHTA and CDR2 is FQGTGA. The CDR3 is 14 amino acids. With 5 bases clipped from V and 1 base from J, the junction kept 2 bases outside the gene matches. Written as DNA, the CDR3 is TGTGCCAGCAGCCTGGGACAGGGCACAGATACGCAGTATTTT. Encoded protein: CASSLGQGTDTQYF.

About this clone itself: This clone may be a read error of a much larger clone one base away. The V gene is TRBV6-4, the J gene TRBJ2-2; possibly TRBD1 or TRBD2 for D (6 bases each). Per germline, CDR1 MRHNA and CDR2 SNTAGT. V lost 2 bases to trimming and J lost 3 bases, with 7 bases between them. The CDR3 contains 14 residues. In nucleotides, the CDR3 is TGTGCCAGCAGTGACAGGGGGGACACCGGGGAGCTGTTTTTT. It translates to CASSDRGDTGELFF.

J is TRBJ1-3 and V is TRBV3-1 (or the pseudogene TRBV3-2), with a tentative D call TRBD1 (5 bases). The V gene lost 4 bases and the J gene lost 1 base, with 8 bases spanning the gap. CDR1 is LGHDT and CDR2 is YNNKEL in the germline V gene (reference sequence). The CDR3 length is 14 residues. The CDR3 sequence: CASSPTGSGNTIYF. The CDR3 region has the DNA TGTGCCAGCAGCCCCACAGGTTCTGGAAACACCATATATTTT.

The chain uses TRBV15 and TRBJ1-4; 7 bases fit TRBD1. CDR3 length: 15 amino acids. Unmatched junction bases numbered 8, after V lost 7 bases and J lost 3 bases. Germline V gives CDR1 LNHNV, CDR2 YYDKDF (reference sequence). The CDR3 DNA reads as TGTGCCACCACCAGGGGTACAGGGGCTAATGAAAAACTGTTTTTT. Encoded protein: CATTRGTGANEKLFF.

The genes are TRBV7-2 and TRBJ2-1, with 9 positions matching TRBD1. The V and J ends lost 5 bases and 2 bases, in that order; junction bases with no gene match: 4. Germline V CDR1 and CDR2: SGHTA, FQGNSA. CDR3 size: 15 residues. The DNA of the CDR3 is TGTGCCAGCAGCCGGGGACAGGGAACCTACAATGAGCAGTTCTTC. Translating gives CASSRGQGTYNEQFF.

The chain joins TRBV29-1 to TRBJ2-7; a weak D match, TRBD1 (6 bases). The V gene's germline CDR1 is SQVTM and CDR2 ANQGSEA. V was trimmed by 6 bases and J by 0 bases, leaving 15 bases between them. This CDR3 spans 14 amino acids. The chain's CDR3 is CSVQGTGSSYEQYF. In DNA form, the CDR3 reads TGCAGCGTCCAGGGGACGGGGAGCTCCTACGAGCAGTACTTC.

The rearrangement joins TRBV29-1 to TRBJ2-3, with 10 bases lining up with TRBD1. J lost 1 base, V lost 2 bases, and 9 bases had no gene match. The CDR3 has 17 amino acids. CDR1 is SQVTM and CDR2 is ANQGSEA in the germline V gene. The DNA of the CDR3 is TGCAGCGTTGAACGGCGAAGGGACAGGGGTTGCACAGATACGCAGTATTTT. Protein product: CSVERRRDRGCTDTQYF.

The chain links TRBV27 to TRBJ1-5, with TRBD1 identical over 8 bases. Germline V gene sequence: CDR1 MNHEY, CDR2 SMNVEV (reference sequence). This CDR3 spans 14 amino acids. V shed 2 bases, J shed 6 bases, and the junction held 3 bases outside the gene matches. CDR3 sequence reads: CASSLQGAGQPQHF. CDR3 DNA: TGTGCCAGCAGTTTACAGGGGGCGGGTCAGCCCCAGCATTTT.

The chain carries TRBV7-9 and TRBJ2-3; 7 nucleotides agree with TRBD1. Germline V CDR1 and CDR2: SEHNR, FQNEAQ (reference sequence). The CDR3 totals 14 residues. The V gene end was trimmed by 7 bases and the J gene end by 3 bases; junction bases not matched to a gene: 7. The CDR3 loop reads CASTRQGGTDTQYF. The DNA of the CDR3 is TGTGCCAGCACCAGACAGGGCGGAACAGATACGCAGTATTTT.

This clone was seen a single time. The rearrangement joins TRBV2 to TRBJ2-5; D perhaps matches TRBD2 (5 bases). The CDR3 sequence is 12 residues long. Germline values: CDR1 SNHLY, CDR2 FYNNEI. V lost 9 bases to trimming and J lost 1 base, with 9 bases between them. The DNA for the CDR3 is TGTGCCAGAAATGGAGGCCAAGAGACCCAGTACTTC. Its protein is CARNGGQETQYF.

The genes are TRBV11-3 and TRBJ1-3; D is perhaps TRBD1 (5 bases). Looked up from germline, CDR1 is SGHNT and CDR2 is YENEEA. The CDR3 length is 14 residues. V was trimmed by 5 bases and J by 0 bases, leaving 8 bases between them. The CDR3, as DNA: TGTGCCAGCAGCAGGGACGTCTCTGGAAACACCATATATTTT. Protein sequence: CASSRDVSGNTIYF.

V gene TRBV3-1 (or the pseudogene TRBV3-2) combines with J gene TRBJ1-6; D remains unclear. The CDR3 runs 14 residues. Per the germline V gene, CDR1 is LGHDT and CDR2 is YNNKEL (reference sequence). Trimming stripped 2 bases from V and 7 bases from J, with 9 bases between. This CDR3 reads CASSQSRANSPLHF. CDR3 nucleotide sequence: TGTGCCAGCAGCCAATCCCGGGCCAATTCACCCCTCCACTTT.

This chain links TRBV6-2 or TRBV6-3 with TRBJ1-1; weak D call: TRBD1 (6 bases). Germline-derived CDR1 and CDR2 are MNHEY and SVGEGT. Between the trimmed V and J ends, which lost 6 bases and 6 bases, there was a span of 14 bases. The CDR3 is 13 residues long. The CDR3 DNA reads TGTGCCAGCAGGTACCGGGGGGCAGCTGAAGCTTTCTTT. As protein: CASRYRGAAEAFF.

The V gene is TRBV6-5, the J gene TRBJ1-4, with 9 positions matching TRBD1. Germline V gives CDR1 MNHEY, CDR2 SVGAGI. This CDR3 has 13 residues. Trimming removed 7 bases from V and 6 bases from J; junction bases left unmatched: 3. CDR3 nucleotides: TGTGCCAGCACGAGGACAGGGGATGAAAAACTGTTTTTT. Translating it yields CASTRTGDEKLFF.